The T cell receptor beta chain described here comes from a study of blood T cell repertoires in COVID-19. About the study: Sites across the United States, Italy and Spain contributed samples from acute and convalescent COVID-19. PBMCs, B-cell-depleted T cells, or T cells were the source of the cDNA or gDNA that made up the material.

This CDR3 region has 16 residues. V lost 7 bases to trimming and J lost 11 bases; unmatched junction nucleotides: 19. CDR1 and CDR2 (germline): MDHEN, SYDVKM. Original analysis: Counts of nucleated cells, estimated from reference gene primer amplification, were obtained. Using immunoSEQ multiplex PCR, the repertoire was profiled, and TCRdb retains in-frame clones only, with some absent. Clonal size and the V and J genes are those of that table, whereas D and trimming came from the DNA. The sample records 100,000 to 150,000 clones, about 91% being singletons. The rearrangement links TRBV28 to TRBJ1-4, with TRBD1 identical over 7 bases. This TCR was sampled from a man in his fifties or sixties with acute or convalescent COVID-19. Sequences were obtained from peripheral blood. The DNA for the CDR3 is TGTGCCAGCACCCCCCCGGGACAGACACCGGGTGGGAAACTGTTTTTT. This codes for CASTPPGQTPGGKLFF.